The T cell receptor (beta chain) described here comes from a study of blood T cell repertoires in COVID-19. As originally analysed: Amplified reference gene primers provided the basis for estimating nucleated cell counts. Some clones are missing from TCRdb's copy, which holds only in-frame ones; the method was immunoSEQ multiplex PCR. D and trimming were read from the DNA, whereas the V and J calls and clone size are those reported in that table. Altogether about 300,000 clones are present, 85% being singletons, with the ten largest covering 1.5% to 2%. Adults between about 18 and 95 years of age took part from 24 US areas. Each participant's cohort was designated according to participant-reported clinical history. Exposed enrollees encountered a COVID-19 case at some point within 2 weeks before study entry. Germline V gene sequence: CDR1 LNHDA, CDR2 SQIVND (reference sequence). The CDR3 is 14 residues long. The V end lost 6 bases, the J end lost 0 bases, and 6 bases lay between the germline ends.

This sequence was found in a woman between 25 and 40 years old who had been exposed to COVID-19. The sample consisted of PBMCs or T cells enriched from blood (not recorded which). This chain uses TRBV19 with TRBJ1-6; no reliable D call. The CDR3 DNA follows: TGTGCCAGTAGGGCCAGCTCCTATAATTCACCCCTCCACTTT. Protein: CASRASSYNSPLHF.